The 13 T cell receptor beta chains below all came from one sample that was sequenced in a study of blood T cell repertoires in COVID-19. The protocol was immunoSEQ multiplex PCR, while the TCRdb copy is restricted to in-frame clones and leaves out a portion. The sample carries roughly 200,000 clones, about 85% recorded once. Input material: peripheral blood. These receptors all come from a woman of 80 years or more with acute or convalescent COVID-19.

The chain couples TRBV6-1 to TRBJ2-3; TRBD2 agrees at 9 bases. From germline, CDR1 is MNHNS and CDR2 SASEGT. CDR3 length: 17 amino acids. The junction had 8 bases not matched to a gene; V was cut back by 1 base and J by 3 bases. CDR3 sequence reads: CASSEVPAGGVTDTQYF. In DNA form, the CDR3 reads TGTGCCAGCAGTGAAGTACCGGCGGGAGGGGTGACAGATACGCAGTATTTT.

The CDR3 DNA reads as TGTGCCAGCATGGGCGGGCGTAACACCGGGGAGCTGTTTTTT. Protein sequence: CASMGGRNTGELFF. The chain joins TRBV2 to TRBJ2-2, with D possibly matching TRBD2 (5 bases). Trimming took off 7 bases at V and 2 bases at J, with 11 bases between the two ends. This CDR3 spans 14 amino acids. From germline, CDR1 is SNHLY and CDR2 FYNNEI.

This clone has only one observation. The chain recombines TRBV28 with TRBJ1-1; tentative D call: TRBD1 (5 bases). Per germline, CDR1 MDHEN and CDR2 SYDVKM. There are 13 residues in the CDR3. V was pared by 8 bases and J by 4 bases, with 14 bases between. CDR3 in amino acids: CASVEGVGTEAFF. The CDR3 DNA is TGTGCCAGCGTAGAAGGGGTGGGCACTGAAGCTTTCTTT. The full variable domain, its missing parts supplied by reference TRBV28 and TRBJ1-1, is DVKVTQSSRYLVKRTGEKVFLECVQDMDHENMFWYRQDPGLGLRLIYFSYDVKMKEKGDIPEGYSVSREKKERFSLILESASTNQTSMYLCASVEGVGTEAFFGQGTRLTVV.

V usage is TRBV5-4 and J usage is TRBJ1-1, with 7 bases fitting TRBD1. J lost 0 bases, V lost 2 bases, and 4 bases had no gene match. The CDR3 runs to 15 residues. Germline loops: CDR1 SGHNT, CDR2 YYREEE (reference sequence). The CDR3 region is CASSLQGPLNTEAFF. CDR3 coding DNA: TGTGCCAGCAGCTTACAGGGGCCTTTGAACACTGAAGCTTTCTTT.

This clone appeared once. CDR3 amino acids: CASSQMLGAYEQYF. Written as DNA, the CDR3 is TGTGCCAGCAGCCAAATGCTGGGCGCGTACGAGCAGTACTTC. This chain links TRBV3-1 (or the pseudogene TRBV3-2) with TRBJ2-7; no reliable D call. This CDR3 contains 14 residues. From germline, CDR1 is LGHDT and CDR2 YNNKEL (reference sequence). V dropped 2 bases and J dropped 4 bases, with 12 bases sitting between them.

This clone showed up just once. The rearrangement links TRBV29-1 to TRBJ1-5; D is possibly TRBD1 (6 bases). Trimming removed 7 bases from V and 9 bases from J, with 19 bases in between. Germline lookup yields CDR1 SQVTM and CDR2 ANQGSEA. This CDR3 spans 13 amino acids. CDR3 sequence: CSGLSGGAGPQHF. The DNA of the CDR3 is TGCAGCGGATTAAGTGGGGGCGCGGGGCCCCAGCATTTT.

This chain uses TRBV5-4 with TRBJ1-2; perhaps TRBD1 as D (5 bases). CDR3 length equals 13 residues. The V end lost 2 bases, the J end lost 8 bases, and 13 bases lay between the germline ends. Germline V gene data show CDR1 as SGHNT and CDR2 as YYREEE (reference sequence). CDR3 region: CASSFLGTSGYTF. Written as DNA, the CDR3 is TGTGCCAGCAGCTTCTTGGGGACTTCGGGCTACACCTTC.

This sequence joins TRBV5-1 and TRBJ2-2; possibly TRBD1 for D (5 bases). Trimming cost V 0 bases and J 5 bases, with 23 bases left between them. The CDR3 contains 19 residues. The germline V gene encodes CDR1 SGHRS and CDR2 YFSETQ. CDR3 DNA sequence: TGCGCCAGCAGCTTGGTCAGGGAAGCAAGATCTGGATGGACCGGGGAGCTGTTTTTT. This sequence encodes CASSLVREARSGWTGELFF.

The CDR3 protein is CASRQSPSSGLADEQFF. CDR3 DNA: TGTGCCAGCAGGCAATCCCCTTCCTCTGGACTAGCCGATGAGCAGTTCTTC. This sequence joins TRBV11-2 and TRBJ2-1; 8 positions agree with TRBD2. Germline V lookup: CDR1 SGHAT, CDR2 FQNNGV. The CDR3 has 17 amino acids. The ends lost 6 bases at V and 8 bases at J; junction bases unmatched: 18.

The chain employs TRBV7-9 and TRBJ2-5; TRBD2 matches 10 bases. Germline V CDR1 and CDR2: SEHNR, FQNEAQ (reference sequence). V was pared by 8 bases and J by 5 bases, with 2 bases of the junction left unmatched. This CDR3 comprises 12 residues. The CDR3 spells CASGAGGETQYF. The CDR3 nucleotides are TGTGCCAGCGGAGCGGGGGGGGAGACCCAGTACTTC.

The chain employs TRBV28 and TRBJ2-3; 8 nucleotides line up with TRBD2. The germline V gene encodes CDR1 MDHEN and CDR2 SYDVKM. The CDR3 consists of 15 residues. V lost 5 bases to trimming and J lost 3 bases; unmatched junction nucleotides: 7. The CDR3 protein is CASSTSGSMTDTQYF. CDR3 DNA: TGTGCCAGCAGTACAAGCGGGAGTATGACAGATACGCAGTATTTT. The full variable domain, with the rest looked up from reference TRBV28 and TRBJ2-3, is DVKVTQSSRYLVKRTGEKVFLECVQDMDHENMFWYRQDPGLGLRLIYFSYDVKMKEKGDIPEGYSVSREKKERFSLILESASTNQTSMYLCASSTSGSMTDTQYFGPGTRLTVL.

The V gene is TRBV19, the J gene TRBJ1-6; the D gene is possibly TRBD1 (6 bases). V was trimmed by 3 bases and J by 9 bases, leaving 6 bases between them. CDR3 length: 12 residues. In germline, CDR1 is LNHDA, CDR2 SQIVND (reference sequence). CDR3 sequence reads: CASSMGASPLHF. The CDR3 DNA is TGTGCCAGTAGTATGGGGGCTTCACCCCTCCACTTT.

This rearrangement joins TRBV6-6 to TRBJ2-2; 12 bases are a match to TRBD2. From germline, CDR1 is MNHNY and CDR2 SVGAGI (reference sequence). The V segment lost 8 bases and the J segment 4 bases; nucleotides outside the gene matches: 5. The CDR3 covers 15 residues. The CDR3 sequence: CASGPTSGSTGELFF. In nucleotides, the CDR3 is TGTGCCAGCGGCCCGACTAGCGGGAGCACCGGGGAGCTGTTTTTT.